One and the same sample provided the 12 T cell receptor beta chains below, sequenced in a study of cytomegalovirus exposure and HLA in healthy donors. A multiplex PCR was run with 60 Vbeta primers and 13 Jbeta primers. The table came from immunoSEQ multiplex PCR; TCRdb's copy has only in-frame clones and leaves some out. The table includes more than 150,000 clones, approximately 84% detected once. Source material: PBMCs. The receptors stem from a girl under 18 in good health and CMV-seropositive.

The chain combines TRBV7-2 with TRBJ2-3, with 11 bases fitting TRBD2. J was trimmed by 8 bases and V by 2 bases; bases with no gene match: 12. The CDR3 is made up of 17 amino acids. Germline V gene sequence: CDR1 SGHTA, CDR2 FQGNSA. The CDR3 DNA is TGTGCCAGCAGCTTAAGGGGACTAGCGGCCCCGCGGGGTACGCAGTATTTT. This translates into CASSLRGLAAPRGTQYF.

CDR3 nucleotides: TGTGCCAGCAGTGAGGGGCCTTACGATACGCAGTATTTT. Translated: CASSEGPYDTQYF. This chain links TRBV2 with TRBJ2-3; possible D gene TRBD1, 5 bases. Germline loops: CDR1 SNHLY, CDR2 FYNNEI. The CDR3 runs to 13 residues. The V gene lost 3 bases and the J gene lost 6 bases, with 10 bases spanning the gap.

The chain has TRBV20-1 and TRBJ2-3, with 7 bases that match TRBD2. Germline CDR1 reads DFQATT; CDR2 reads SNEGSKA (reference sequence). There are 10 residues in the CDR3. V gave up 5 bases and J gave up 12 bases; unmatched junction bases: 5. The CDR3 nucleotides are TGCAGTGCTGGAAGCGGGACCCAGTATTTT. It specifies CSAGSGTQYF.

The chain uses TRBV27 and TRBJ1-1, with 7 nucleotides matching TRBD1. Trimming cost V 7 bases and J 1 base; bases outside gene matches: 9. The CDR3 covers 15 residues. From germline, CDR1 is MNHEY and CDR2 SMNVEV (reference sequence). As DNA, the CDR3 is TGTGCCAGCACCTACAGACAGGGATGGAACACTGAAGCTTTCTTT. Amino acids: CASTYRQGWNTEAFF.

CDR3: CASSPHDSRLRGYEQYF. CDR3 in DNA: TGTGCCAGCTCACCACACGACAGCCGACTTAGGGGGTACGAGCAGTACTTC. The genes are TRBV18 and TRBJ2-7; possibly TRBD1 for D (6 bases). V lost 1 base and J 4 bases, leaving 20 bases between the germline ends. CDR1 is KGHSH, CDR2 LQKENI, per germline. The CDR3 spans 17 residues.

The CDR3 bases are TGTGCCTGGAGTTTAGGGTTCCGGGACAGGGGGTTTGGGACTGAAGCTTTCTTT. Translating gives CAWSLGFRDRGFGTEAFF. The chain employs TRBV30 and TRBJ1-1; TRBD1 matches 11 bases. J gave up 5 bases and V 2 bases, and 16 bases lay outside the gene matches. The CDR3 covers 18 residues. Germline values: CDR1 GTSNPN, CDR2 SVGIG (reference sequence).

With regard to this clone: One end of the junction varies from germline; a read error may be responsible. This CDR3 is also generated by other DNA sequences in the sample. V and J are TRBV19 and TRBJ1-4, with 7 bases that match TRBD1. CDR3 length equals 14 residues. CDR1 is LNHDA, CDR2 SQIVND, per germline (reference sequence). CDR3 residues: CASRSPGQTEKLFF. The CDR3 region has the DNA TGTGCCAGTAGATCACCGGGACAGACTGAAAAACTATTTTTT.

The chain couples TRBV2 to TRBJ1-1; no firm D call. The ends were cut back, 7 bases at V and 11 bases at J, with 14 bases in the middle. The CDR3 loop spans 11 amino acids. Germline loops: CDR1 SNHLY, CDR2 FYNNEI. The DNA of the CDR3 is TGTGCCAGCACCGACACCCGAATGGCTTTCTTT. The encoded protein is CASTDTRMAFF. Full variable domain (remainder filled in from reference TRBV2 and TRBJ1-1): EPEVTQTPSHQVTQMGQEVILRCVPISNHLYFYWYRQILGQKVEFLVSFYNNEISEKSEIFDDQFSVERPDGSNFTLKIRSTKLEDSAMYFCASTDTRMAFFGQGTRLTVV.

This clone was found once. V is TRBV5-4 and J is TRBJ2-7; TRBD1 matches 9 bases. This CDR3 comprises 14 residues. The junction had 8 bases not matched to a gene; V was cut back by 5 bases and J by 5 bases. Germline V CDR1 and CDR2: SGHNT, YYREEE (reference sequence). The CDR3 protein is CASRPGQGFNEQYF. The DNA for the CDR3 is TGTGCCAGCAGACCCGGACAGGGGTTCAACGAGCAGTACTTC.

This rearrangement joins TRBV9 to TRBJ1-1, with 7 bases fitting TRBD1. CDR1 and CDR2 (germline): SGDLS, YYNGEE. The junction had 4 bases not matched to a gene; V was cut back by 2 bases and J by 0 bases. There are 15 residues in the CDR3. The CDR3 region has the DNA TGTGCCAGCAGCGTGACAGGGACGGTGAACACTGAAGCTTTCTTT. It encodes CASSVTGTVNTEAFF.

V and J are TRBV7-3 and TRBJ2-3; D remains unclear. V was shortened by 4 bases and J by 7 bases, with 12 bases between the two germline ends. CDR3 size: 13 residues. Germline CDR1 and CDR2: SGHTA and FQGTGA. For the CDR3, the DNA is TGTGCCAGCAGCTCCCCTCTAGGTAATACGCAGTATTTT. Its translation: CASSSPLGNTQYF.

The CDR3 loop reads CATGMESGYGYTF. CDR3 in DNA: TGTGCCACCGGGATGGAAAGTGGCTATGGCTACACCTTC. The rearrangement links TRBV27 to TRBJ1-2; D is undetermined. This CDR3 region has 13 residues. In germline, CDR1 is MNHEY, CDR2 SMNVEV (reference sequence). The germline V and J ends were trimmed by 10 bases and 4 bases, with 16 bases remaining between them.